These 25 T cell receptor beta chains were sequenced from one sample in a study of early T cells in non-severe SARS-CoV-2 infection. In TCRdb, the 5' RACE reads were re-called with MiXCR into one record per CDR3 protein. The table lists approximately 60,000 distinct CDR3 sequences, 12% of them singletons. Material for sequencing was whole blood. Receptors originate from an adult who was a healthcare worker with PCR-confirmed SARS-CoV-2 infection or an uninfected control (not recorded which).

This clonotype has a handful of counts. V and J are TRBV7-8 and TRBJ1-1; D is ambiguous. This CDR3 has 15 amino acids. Germline-derived CDR1 and CDR2 are SGHVS and FQNEAQ. Trimming pared 2 bases from V and 1 base from J, leaving 11 bases between. The CDR3 here is CASSLWGGSNTEAFF. CDR3 bases: TGTGCCAGCAGCTTATGGGGAGGTTCGAACACTGAAGCTTTCTTT.

This clonotype was seen many times. This chain joins TRBV5-4 and TRBJ2-5; 9 bases are shared with TRBD2. Germline CDR1 SGHNT, CDR2 YYREEE (reference sequence). V lost 5 bases, J lost 1 base, and 3 bases stayed unmatched. The CDR3 contains 14 residues. DNA for the CDR3: TGTGCCAGCAGGATAGCGGGGGTCCAAGAGACCCAGTACTTC. This translates into CASRIAGVQETQYF.

The CDR3 here is CASSRSSSTDTQYF. The CDR3, as DNA: TGTGCCAGCAGTCGAAGTTCTAGCACAGATACGCAGTATTTT. The rearrangement links TRBV7-9 to TRBJ2-3, with unresolved D. The V gene's germline CDR1 is SEHNR and CDR2 FQNEAQ (reference sequence). V was trimmed by 6 bases and J by 0 bases, leaving 10 bases between them. The CDR3 has 14 amino acids.

This clonotype was seen more than once but under ten times. This chain joins TRBV7-2 and TRBJ1-1; D is unresolved. The V and J ends lost 1 base and 8 bases respectively, with 5 bases between them. Germline V CDR1 and CDR2: SGHTA, FQGNSA. The CDR3 is 11 amino acids. The chain's CDR3 is CASSLVLEAFF. CDR3 DNA sequence: TGTGCCAGCAGCTTAGTATTGGAAGCTTTCTTT.

This clonotype has at least ten counts. The CDR3 is CASTISGGASDTQYF. The CDR3 DNA reads TGTGCCAGCACGATCAGCGGGGGGGCCTCAGATACGCAGTATTTT. J is TRBJ2-3 and V is TRBV7-2; 10 positions agree with TRBD2. The J segment lost 4 bases and the V segment lost 7 bases, leaving 8 bases of the junction unmatched. In germline, CDR1 is SGHTA, CDR2 FQGNSA. The CDR3 loop spans 15 amino acids.

The sample holds a few counts of this clonotype. This chain uses TRBV7-9 with TRBJ2-3, with D tentatively TRBD2 (7 bases). Between the trimmed V and J ends, which lost 5 bases and 5 bases, there was a span of 17 bases. CDR3 size: 15 residues. Germline-derived CDR1 and CDR2 are SEHNR and FQNEAQ (reference sequence). The CDR3 DNA reads TGTGCCAGCAGCCTTGTCACAGGGAGGGGAGATACGCAGTATTTT. This gives the protein CASSLVTGRGDTQYF.

There are a few counts of this clonotype. The chain employs TRBV29-1 and TRBJ2-7; perhaps TRBD2 as D (6 bases). The CDR3 has 13 amino acids. V shed 3 bases and J shed 6 bases, with 15 bases lying between them. Germline values: CDR1 SQVTM, CDR2 ANQGSEA. CDR3 sequence (DNA): TGCAGCGTTGATACGGGGGTAGGGTCCGAGCAGTACTTC. Translated: CSVDTGVGSEQYF.

This clonotype was seen repeatedly, ten times or more. The chain joins TRBV29-1 to TRBJ2-7; 9 nucleotides agree with TRBD1. CDR3 length: 15 residues. The V and J ends lost 6 bases and 6 bases, in that order; junction bases with no gene match: 15. Germline V gene data show CDR1 as SQVTM and CDR2 as ANQGSEA. The CDR3, as DNA: TGCAGCGTGACTGGACAGGGGTTGACGGGTAGCGAGCAGTACTTC. The encoded protein is CSVTGQGLTGSEQYF.

The rearrangement links TRBV10-3 to TRBJ1-5; D is uncertain. Germline CDR1 and CDR2: ENHRY and SYGVKD. This CDR3 has 13 amino acids. V was shortened by 2 bases and J by 0 bases, with 2 bases between the two germline ends. The CDR3 bases are TGTGCCATCAGTGAGAATAGCAATCAGCCCCAGCATTTT. Translation gives CAISENSNQPQHF.

This chain joins TRBV9 and TRBJ2-7; no firm D call. Trimming removed 0 bases from V and 0 bases from J, with 10 bases in between. Germline lookup yields CDR1 SGDLS and CDR2 YYNGEE. CDR3 length: 15 residues. The chain's CDR3 is CASSVAAHSSYEQYF. DNA for the CDR3: TGTGCCAGCAGCGTAGCTGCCCATAGCTCCTACGAGCAGTACTTC. The full variable domain, rest sourced from reference TRBV9 and TRBJ2-7, is DSGVTQTPKHLITATGQRVTLRCSPRSGDLSVYWYQQSLDQGLQFLIQYYNGEERAKGNILERFSAQQFPDLHSELNLSSLELGDSALYFCASSVAAHSSYEQYFGPGTRLTVT.

The chain employs TRBV4-1 and TRBJ2-1; D is undetermined. CDR3 length: 14 residues. Per the germline V gene, CDR1 is MGHRA and CDR2 is YSYEKL. Trimming cost V 5 bases and J 0 bases, with 8 bases left between them. DNA of the CDR3: TGCGCCAGCAGCGAACTCGCCTCCTACAATGAGCAGTTCTTC. Its translation is CASSELASYNEQFF.

V gene TRBV6-2 or TRBV6-3 combines with J gene TRBJ2-7, with TRBD2 as a possible D gene (7 bases). Trimming shortened V by 6 bases and J by 1 base, and 13 bases separated the two germline ends. Germline lookup yields CDR1 MNHEY and CDR2 SVGEGT. CDR3 length: 14 residues. The CDR3 sequence: CASSSRGASYEQYF. The CDR3 DNA is TGTGCCAGCAGCTCACGGGGGGCATCCTACGAGCAGTACTTC.

This clonotype was seen a few times. The genes are TRBV5-1 and TRBJ2-3; possibly TRBD1 or TRBD2 for D (5 bases each). This CDR3 is built from 18 residues. Looked up from germline, CDR1 is SGHRS and CDR2 is YFSETQ. The V end was cut by 4 bases, the J end by 3 bases, with 24 bases between. For the CDR3, the DNA is TGCGCCAGCAGCCAGCTTATGAGGGGCGAAGGGGCGACAGATACGCAGTATTTT. Translation: CASSQLMRGEGATDTQYF.

Only a few counts were recorded for this clonotype. The genes are TRBV10-3 and TRBJ1-1, with D perhaps TRBD1 (6 bases). The CDR3 totals 13 residues. Trimming removed 6 bases from V and 0 bases from J, with 8 bases in between. Germline CDR1 and CDR2: ENHRY and SYGVKD. The CDR3 nucleotides read TGTGCCATCAGGGGACACCTGAACACTGAAGCTTTCTTT. Translation gives CAIRGHLNTEAFF.

The CDR3 bases are TGTGCCAGCAGCAACAGGGGGAATCAGCCCCAGCATTTT. This translates into CASSNRGNQPQHF. The genes are TRBV3-1 and TRBJ1-5; TRBD1 agrees at 8 bases. The V and J ends lost 5 bases and 4 bases, in that order; junction bases with no gene match: 1. Germline assignment: CDR1 LGHDT and CDR2 YNNKEL (reference sequence). This CDR3 is 13 amino acids long.

This rearrangement joins TRBV6-2 or TRBV6-3 to TRBJ2-3; D unclear. The V and J ends lost 6 bases and 8 bases respectively, with 18 bases between them. The CDR3 covers 14 residues. Germline lookup yields CDR1 MNHEY and CDR2 SVGEGT. In nucleotides, the CDR3 is TGTGCCAGCAGACCCATTACGCCCGCCTTTACGCAGTATTTT. This gives the protein CASRPITPAFTQYF.

This chain joins TRBV20-1 and TRBJ2-4; D remains ambiguous. Germline CDR1 is DFQATT and CDR2 is SNEGSKA (reference sequence). The CDR3 sequence is 15 residues long. The V gene lost 5 bases and the J gene lost 0 bases, with 14 bases spanning the gap. CDR3 bases: TGCAGTGCTCAGGCAACGGAACTAGCCAAAAACATTCAGTACTTC. This translates into CSAQATELAKNIQYF.

This clonotype has more than one count but fewer than ten. The gene calls are TRBV5-1 and TRBJ2-1; tentatively, D is TRBD2 (5 bases). CDR1 SGHRS and CDR2 YFSETQ come from the germline V gene. V lost 5 bases to trimming and J lost 10 bases, with 13 bases between them. The CDR3 is 12 residues long. The CDR3 spells CASRAEISEQFF. The CDR3 coding sequence is TGCGCCAGCAGAGCGGAAATTTCGGAGCAGTTCTTC.

A few counts support this clonotype. CDR3 protein: CSASSPGAFTEAFF. For the CDR3, the DNA is TGCAGTGCTAGTTCCCCGGGGGCATTCACTGAAGCTTTCTTT. The chain links TRBV20-1 to TRBJ1-1; tentatively, D is TRBD1 (6 bases). CDR3 length: 14 residues. The germline V gene has CDR1 DFQATT and CDR2 SNEGSKA (reference sequence). The germline V and J ends were trimmed by 3 bases and 4 bases, with 15 bases remaining between them.

This clonotype was detected only once. The rearrangement uses TRBV20-1 and TRBJ1-2; D is undetermined. CDR3 size: 12 residues. CDR1 is DFQATT, CDR2 SNEGSKA, per germline (reference sequence). Trimming left V 3 bases short and J 4 bases short, with 9 bases between. In DNA form, the CDR3 reads TGCAGTGCTAGCGACATTTTCTATGGCTACACCTTC. Its translation is CSASDIFYGYTF.

This clonotype was seen only a few times. This chain joins TRBV12-2 and TRBJ2-7; TRBD1 is taken as the D call from the table, unchecked against the DNA. TRBV12-2 has pseudogene status. The CDR3 has 15 amino acids. In DNA form, the CDR3 reads TGTGCAAGTCGCCCCCGGACAGGTGCGGAGTACGAGCAGTACTTC. It codes for CASRPRTGAEYEQYF.

The rearrangement links TRBV3-1 to TRBJ1-2; a possible D gene is TRBD1 (5 bases). V lost 0 bases and J lost 8, with 13 bases in between. CDR3 length: 14 amino acids. Germline V lookup: CDR1 LGHDT, CDR2 YNNKEL (reference sequence). For the CDR3, the DNA is TGTGCCAGCAGCCAAGATGGGGCCGGACGGGGCTACACCTTC. Amino acid sequence: CASSQDGAGRGYTF.

This clonotype occurred many times. This chain uses TRBV30 with TRBJ1-2, with 7 positions matching TRBD1. The CDR3 has 15 amino acids. CDR1 is GTSNPN, CDR2 SVGIG, per germline (reference sequence). The trim removed 0 bases at V and 1 base at J, leaving 5 bases unmatched. As DNA, the CDR3 is TGTGCCTGGAGTGTTTCCAGGGGGAATAACTATGGCTACACCTTC. Amino acids: CAWSVSRGNNYGYTF.

This clonotype was seen a handful of times. This chain joins TRBV18 and TRBJ2-1, with D unresolved. CDR1 and CDR2 (germline): KGHSH, LQKENI. The CDR3 extends over 12 amino acids. The V end lost 6 bases, the J end lost 5 bases, and 8 bases lay between the germline ends. The CDR3 DNA reads as TGTGCCAGCTCGCCCCAGGACAATGAGCAGTTCTTC. This encodes CASSPQDNEQFF.

The gene calls are TRBV4-1 and TRBJ2-2, with D unclear. The germline V and J ends were trimmed by 0 bases and 9 bases, with 14 bases remaining between them. Germline values: CDR1 MGHRA, CDR2 YSYEKL. The CDR3 contains 15 residues. CDR3 loop: CASSQDYMGARELFF. DNA for the CDR3: TGCGCCAGCAGCCAAGACTACATGGGTGCTCGGGAGCTGTTTTTT.